These T cell receptor beta chains were read from a single sample in a study of CXCR3-negative and CXCR3-positive naive CD8 T cells. After re-calling the 5' RACE reads, TCRdb lists one entry per CDR3 protein, DNA absent. The sample data list about 63,000 distinct CDR3 sequences. Sample: naive CXCR3+ CD8+ T cells from blood. All receptors come from a human donor in good health. Some clones in this sample may be carry-over from other donors' samples. Each CDR3 is given with its conserved first and last residue.

>TRBJ2-7|TRBV4-2
CASSQENFREAYEQYF
>TRBJ2-3|TRBV7-9
CASSSGTSGGTDTQYF
>TRBJ1-5|TRBV2
CASSEFWGASQPQHF
>TRBJ2-2|TRBV7-3
CASSLTGGTGELFF
>TRBJ2-1|TRBV6-5
CASSWDTSGGENEQFF
>TRBJ2-5|TRBV6-2/TRBV6-3
CASSYIGLAGEETQYF
>TRBJ2-2|TRBV29-1
CSGGTGGTGELFF
>TRBJ2-2|TRBV6-5
CASSPPRLAGALNTGELFF
>TRBJ1-1|TRBV5-1
CASSLEHGGTEAFF
>TRBJ2-7|TRBV20-1
CSARSAVRYEQYF
>TRBJ2-3|TRBV4-2
CASSQDSVPQYF
>TRBJ2-7|TRBV5-1
CASSWDRDRPSYEQYF
>TRBJ2-1|TRBV5-1
CASSLAEGENEQFF
>TRBJ2-1|TRBV4-1
CASSQLEWHEQFF
>TRBJ1-5|TRBV5-5
CASSLVYGANQPQHF
>TRBJ2-2|TRBV5-1
CASSLEILWTGELFF
>TRBJ2-5|TRBV12-3/TRBV12-4
CASSPPLGETQYF
>TRBJ2-7|TRBV12-3/TRBV12-4
CASSWDSSYEQYF
>TRBJ2-7|TRBV4-3
CASSQDSGTGGYEQYF
>TRBJ2-2|TRBV11-2
CASSPPGGRALFDSGELFF
>TRBJ1-1|TRBV3-1
CASSQAARRTEAFF
>TRBJ1-1|TRBV29-1
CSVLPGARTEAFF
>TRBJ2-1|TRBV7-9
CASSPSTSGISYNEQFF
>TRBJ2-7|TRBV28
CASSLRAGTGGMPYEQYF
>TRBJ2-7|TRBV5-1
CASSLHGGSLSYEQYF
>TRBJ2-2|TRBV3-1
CASRKAALAVNTGELFF
>TRBJ2-7|TRBV14
CASSQDVRGFYEQYF
>TRBJ2-7|TRBV20-1
CSACGDRVDEQYF
>TRBJ2-2|TRBV21-1
CASSKVIGALLNANTGELFF
>TRBJ2-7|TRBV6-2/TRBV6-3
CASSYSVVHEQYF
>TRBJ2-7|TRBV7-9
CASSSLPTDDNEQYF
>TRBJ1-1|TRBV7-4
CASSSMGSRTEAFF
>TRBJ2-5|TRBV28
CASTPPRGTQYF
>TRBJ2-6|TRBV4-2
CASSQNTERTSGPSGANVLTF